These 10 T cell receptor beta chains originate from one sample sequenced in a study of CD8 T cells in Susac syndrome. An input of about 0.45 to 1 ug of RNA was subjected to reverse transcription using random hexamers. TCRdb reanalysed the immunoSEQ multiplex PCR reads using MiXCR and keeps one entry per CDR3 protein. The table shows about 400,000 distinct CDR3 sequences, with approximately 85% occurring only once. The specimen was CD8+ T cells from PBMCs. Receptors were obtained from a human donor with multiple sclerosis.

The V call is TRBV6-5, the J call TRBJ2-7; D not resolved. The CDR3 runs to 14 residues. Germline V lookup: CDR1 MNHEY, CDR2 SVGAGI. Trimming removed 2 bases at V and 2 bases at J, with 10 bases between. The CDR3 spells CASSYRSLAYEQYF. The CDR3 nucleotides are TGTGCCAGCAGTTACCGGTCCCTAGCCTACGAGCAGTACTTC.

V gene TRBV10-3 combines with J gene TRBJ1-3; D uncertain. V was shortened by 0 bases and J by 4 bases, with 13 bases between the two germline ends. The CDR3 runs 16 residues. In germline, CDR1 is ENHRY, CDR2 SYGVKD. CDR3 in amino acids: CAISESEGNQGNTIYF. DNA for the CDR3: TGTGCCATCAGTGAGTCGGAAGGGAACCAAGGAAACACCATATATTTT.

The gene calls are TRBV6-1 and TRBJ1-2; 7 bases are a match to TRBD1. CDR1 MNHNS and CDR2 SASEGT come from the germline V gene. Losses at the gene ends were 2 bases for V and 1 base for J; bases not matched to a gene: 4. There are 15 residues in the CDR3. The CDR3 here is CASSEPTGVNYGYTF. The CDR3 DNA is TGTGCCAGCAGTGAACCAACAGGGGTTAACTATGGCTACACCTTC.

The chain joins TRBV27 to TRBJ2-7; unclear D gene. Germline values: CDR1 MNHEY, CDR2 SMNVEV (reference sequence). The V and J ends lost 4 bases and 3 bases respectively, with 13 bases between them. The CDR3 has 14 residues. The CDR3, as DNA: TGTGCCAGCAGTTCAGCAGGTGGAGTCTACGAGCAGTACTTC. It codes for CASSSAGGVYEQYF.

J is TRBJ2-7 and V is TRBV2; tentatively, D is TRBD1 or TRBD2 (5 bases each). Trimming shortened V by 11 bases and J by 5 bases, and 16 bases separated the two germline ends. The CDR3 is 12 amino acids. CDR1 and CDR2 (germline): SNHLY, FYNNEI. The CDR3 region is CASRASYDEQYF. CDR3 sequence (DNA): TGTGCCTCCAGGGCTAGCTACGACGAGCAGTACTTC. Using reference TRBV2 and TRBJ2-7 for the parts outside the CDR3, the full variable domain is EPEVTQTPSHQVTQMGQEVILRCVPISNHLYFYWYRQILGQKVEFLVSFYNNEISEKSEIFDDQFSVERPDGSNFTLKIRSTKLEDSAMYFCASRASYDEQYFGPGTRLTVT.

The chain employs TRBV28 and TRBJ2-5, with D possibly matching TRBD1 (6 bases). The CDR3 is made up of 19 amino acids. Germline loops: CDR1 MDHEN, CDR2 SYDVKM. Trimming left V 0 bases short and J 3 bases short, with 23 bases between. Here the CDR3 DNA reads TGTGCCAGCAGTTTATGGGGGGCCAGATTTCGCGGGCGGGAAGAGACCCAGTACTTC. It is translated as CASSLWGARFRGREETQYF. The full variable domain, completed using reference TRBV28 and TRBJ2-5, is DVKVTQSSRYLVKRTGEKVFLECVQDMDHENMFWYRQDPGLGLRLIYFSYDVKMKEKGDIPEGYSVSREKKERFSLILESASTNQTSMYLCASSLWGARFRGREETQYFGPGTRLLVL.

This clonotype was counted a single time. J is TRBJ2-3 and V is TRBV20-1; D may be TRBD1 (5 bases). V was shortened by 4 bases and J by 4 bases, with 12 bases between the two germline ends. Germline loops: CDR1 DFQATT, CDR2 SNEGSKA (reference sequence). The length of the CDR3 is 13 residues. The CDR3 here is CSANRFGADTQYF. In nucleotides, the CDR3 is TGCAGTGCTAACAGGTTTGGGGCAGATACGCAGTATTTT.

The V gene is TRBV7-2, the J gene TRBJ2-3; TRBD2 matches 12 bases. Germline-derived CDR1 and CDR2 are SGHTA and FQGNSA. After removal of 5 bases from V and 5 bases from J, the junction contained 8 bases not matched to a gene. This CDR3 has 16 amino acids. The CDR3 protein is CASSPLGGLAGDTQYF. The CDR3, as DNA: TGTGCCAGCAGCCCTCTGGGGGGACTAGCGGGAGATACGCAGTATTTT.

The DNA for the CDR3 is TGTGCCAGCAGTTACGGGACAGGATCTTCAGAGACCCAGTACTTC. This codes for CASSYGTGSSETQYF. The rearrangement joins TRBV6-1 to TRBJ2-5; 8 bases fit TRBD1. V lost 5 bases and J lost 4; bases outside the gene matches: 9. The germline V gene encodes CDR1 MNHNS and CDR2 SASEGT. The CDR3 totals 15 residues.

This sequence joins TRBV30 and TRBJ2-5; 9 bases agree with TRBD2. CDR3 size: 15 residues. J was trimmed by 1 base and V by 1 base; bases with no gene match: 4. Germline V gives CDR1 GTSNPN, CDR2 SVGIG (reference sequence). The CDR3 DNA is TGTGCCTGGAGTGGACCTAGCGGGGTCCAAGAGACCCAGTACTTC. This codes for CAWSGPSGVQETQYF.